The present TCR beta chain was sequenced within a study of blood T cell repertoires in COVID-19. Participants, about 18 to 90 years old, spanned more than 20 US areas. The J segment lost 6 bases and the V segment lost 2 bases, leaving 9 bases of the junction unmatched. From germline, CDR1 is MGHRA and CDR2 YSYEKL. The CDR3 has 16 amino acids. TCRdb's copy holds only in-frame clones and misses some; the assay was immunoSEQ multiplex PCR. The data show about 480,000 clones, approximately 88% seen once. This sequence originates from a woman in her thirties or forties who had recovered from COVID-19. V gene TRBV4-1 combines with J gene TRBJ2-1; the match to TRBD2 covers 8 bases. The source material was PBMCs or T cells enriched from blood (not recorded which). The CDR3 protein is CASSQRSSGLGNEQFF. In DNA form, the CDR3 reads TGCGCCAGCAGCCAAAGATCTAGCGGGTTGGGCAATGAGCAGTTCTTC.